This TCR beta chain was observed in a study of sequential checkpoint blockade in melanoma. The wider study: Arm A got nivolumab then ipilimumab; arm B the reverse, 1:1.

The treatment was: randomized to nivolumab then ipilimumab (arm A) or the reverse (arm B). None of the patients previously received DNA-damaging chemotherapy. Deletions cut 4 bases from V and 4 bases from J, with 14 bases between. The germline CDR1 and CDR2 sequences are MNHNS and SASEGT. This CDR3 spans 15 amino acids. Some clones are missing from TCRdb's copy, which holds only in-frame ones; the method was immunoSEQ multiplex PCR. The sample shows under 20,000 clones, about 69% of them seen only once. The gene calls are TRBV6-1 and TRBJ2-1; D may be TRBD2 (6 bases). Specimen: CD8+ T cells sorted from blood (inferred from file names), collected from a patient given nivolumab and ipilimumab in sequence. The TCR was taken from a human donor with melanoma. The CDR3 here is CASSGTERAYNEQFF. As DNA, the CDR3 is TGTGCCAGCAGTGGGACTGAGCGGGCTTACAATGAGCAGTTCTTC.